The T cell receptor beta chain described here comes from a study of T cells in tumors after PD-1 blockade. This CDR3 contains 14 residues. The junction had 3 bases not matched to a gene; V was cut back by 3 bases and J by 2 bases. Germline values: CDR1 KGHSH, CDR2 LQKENI. Profiled with immunoSEQ multiplex PCR; TCRdb holds only in-frame clones, not every one. The sample records roughly 5,400 clones, approximately 78% being singletons. Sequencing was performed on PBMCs, taken after anti-PD-1 therapy. The sequence was collected from a human donor with advanced basal cell or squamous cell carcinoma (not recorded which). This chain joins TRBV18 and TRBJ2-5, with 7 bases fitting TRBD1. The CDR3 here is CASSPGTAQETQYF. The DNA of the CDR3 is TGTGCCAGCTCACCTGGGACAGCGCAAGAGACCCAGTACTTC.